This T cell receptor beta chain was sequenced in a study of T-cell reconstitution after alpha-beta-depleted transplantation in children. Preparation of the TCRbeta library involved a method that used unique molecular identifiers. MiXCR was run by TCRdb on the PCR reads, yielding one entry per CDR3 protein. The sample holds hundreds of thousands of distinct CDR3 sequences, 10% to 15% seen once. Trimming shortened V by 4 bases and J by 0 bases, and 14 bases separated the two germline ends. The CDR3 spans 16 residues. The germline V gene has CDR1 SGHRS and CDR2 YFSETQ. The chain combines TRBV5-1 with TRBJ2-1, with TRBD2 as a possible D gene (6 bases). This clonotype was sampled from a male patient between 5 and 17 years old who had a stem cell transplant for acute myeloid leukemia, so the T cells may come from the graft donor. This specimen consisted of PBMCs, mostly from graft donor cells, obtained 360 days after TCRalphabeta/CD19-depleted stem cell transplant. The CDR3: CASSPGLEPSYNEQFF. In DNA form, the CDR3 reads TGCGCCAGCAGCCCGGGACTCGAGCCCTCCTACAATGAGCAGTTCTTC.